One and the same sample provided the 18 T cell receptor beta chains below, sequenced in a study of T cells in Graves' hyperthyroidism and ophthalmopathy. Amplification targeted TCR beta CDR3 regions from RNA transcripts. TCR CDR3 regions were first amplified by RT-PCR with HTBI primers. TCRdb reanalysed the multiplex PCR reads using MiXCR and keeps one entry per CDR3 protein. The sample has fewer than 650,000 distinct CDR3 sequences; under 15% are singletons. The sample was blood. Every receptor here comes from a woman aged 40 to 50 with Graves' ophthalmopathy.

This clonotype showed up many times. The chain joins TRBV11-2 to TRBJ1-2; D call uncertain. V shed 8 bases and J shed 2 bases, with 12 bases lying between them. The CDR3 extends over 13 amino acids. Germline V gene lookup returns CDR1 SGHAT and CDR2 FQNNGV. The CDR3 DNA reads TGTGCCAGCGGCCCTGACACAAACTATGGCTACACCTTC. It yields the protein CASGPDTNYGYTF.

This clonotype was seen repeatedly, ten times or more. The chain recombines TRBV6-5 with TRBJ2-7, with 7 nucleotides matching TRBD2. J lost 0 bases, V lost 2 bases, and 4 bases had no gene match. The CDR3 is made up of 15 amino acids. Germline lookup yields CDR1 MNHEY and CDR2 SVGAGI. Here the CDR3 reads CASSYGLADSYEQYF. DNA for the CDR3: TGTGCCAGCAGTTACGGTCTAGCGGACTCCTACGAGCAGTACTTC.

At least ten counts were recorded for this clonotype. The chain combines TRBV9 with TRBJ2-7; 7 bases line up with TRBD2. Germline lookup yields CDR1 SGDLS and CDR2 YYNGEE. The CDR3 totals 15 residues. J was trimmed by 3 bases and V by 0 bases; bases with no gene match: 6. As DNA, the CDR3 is TGTGCCAGCAGCGTAGAAGCGGGACTGGTCTACGAGCAGTACTTC. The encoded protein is CASSVEAGLVYEQYF.

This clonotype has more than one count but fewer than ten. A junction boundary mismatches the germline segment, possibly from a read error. DNA of the CDR3: TGTGCCAGCAGTCTCGGACTAGCGGCCACTAGCACAGATACGCGGTATTTT. Translated: CASSLGLAATSTDTRYF. The chain is built from TRBV28 and TRBJ2-3, with 10 nucleotides matching TRBD2. From germline, CDR1 is MDHEN and CDR2 SYDVKM. The CDR3 consists of 17 residues.

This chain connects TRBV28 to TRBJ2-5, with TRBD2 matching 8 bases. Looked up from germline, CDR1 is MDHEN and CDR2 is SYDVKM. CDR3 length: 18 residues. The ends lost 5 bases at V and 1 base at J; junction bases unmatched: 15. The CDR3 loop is CASSLGGQRGIRQETQYF. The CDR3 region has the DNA TGTGCCAGCAGTCTCGGGGGCCAGCGGGGGATCCGCCAAGAGACCCAGTACTTC.

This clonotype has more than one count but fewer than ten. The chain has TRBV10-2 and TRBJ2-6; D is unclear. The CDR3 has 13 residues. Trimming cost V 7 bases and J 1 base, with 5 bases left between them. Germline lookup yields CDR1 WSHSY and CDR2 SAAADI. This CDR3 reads CASKPSGANVLTF. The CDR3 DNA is TGCGCCAGCAAGCCGTCTGGGGCCAACGTCCTGACTTTC.

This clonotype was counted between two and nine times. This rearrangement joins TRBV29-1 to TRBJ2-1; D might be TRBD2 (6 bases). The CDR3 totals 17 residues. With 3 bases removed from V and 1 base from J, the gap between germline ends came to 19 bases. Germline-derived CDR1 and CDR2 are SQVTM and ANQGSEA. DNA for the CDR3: TGCAGCGTTGATGGTGTGGGGGACTCTAATTCCTACAATGAGCAGTTCTTC. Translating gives CSVDGVGDSNSYNEQFF.

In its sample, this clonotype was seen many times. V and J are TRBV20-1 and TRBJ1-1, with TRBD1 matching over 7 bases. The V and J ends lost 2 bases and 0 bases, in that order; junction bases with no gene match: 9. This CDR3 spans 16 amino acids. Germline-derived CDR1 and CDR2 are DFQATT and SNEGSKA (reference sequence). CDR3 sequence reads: CSARPERQGMNTEAFF. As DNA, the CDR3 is TGCAGTGCTAGACCCGAAAGACAGGGAATGAACACTGAAGCTTTCTTT.

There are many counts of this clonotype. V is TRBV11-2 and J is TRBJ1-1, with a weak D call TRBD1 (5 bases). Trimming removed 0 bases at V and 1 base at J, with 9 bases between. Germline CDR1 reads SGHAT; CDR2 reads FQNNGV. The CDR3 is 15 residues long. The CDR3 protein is CASSLEQGSNTEAFF. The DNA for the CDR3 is TGTGCCAGCAGCTTAGAGCAGGGTTCGAACACTGAAGCTTTCTTT.

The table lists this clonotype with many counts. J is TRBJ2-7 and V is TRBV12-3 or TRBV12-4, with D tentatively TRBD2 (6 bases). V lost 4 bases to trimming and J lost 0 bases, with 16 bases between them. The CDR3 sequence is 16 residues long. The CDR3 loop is CASSYSAGLSSYEQYF. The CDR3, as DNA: TGTGCCAGCAGTTACTCGGCGGGATTGAGCTCCTACGAGCAGTACTTC.

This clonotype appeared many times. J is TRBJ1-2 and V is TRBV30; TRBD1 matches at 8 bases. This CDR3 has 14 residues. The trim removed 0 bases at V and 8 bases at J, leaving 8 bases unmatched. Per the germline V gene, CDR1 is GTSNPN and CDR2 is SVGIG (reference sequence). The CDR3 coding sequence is TGTGCCTGGAGTGTGTACAGGGGGACGCGAGGCTACACCTTC. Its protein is CAWSVYRGTRGYTF.

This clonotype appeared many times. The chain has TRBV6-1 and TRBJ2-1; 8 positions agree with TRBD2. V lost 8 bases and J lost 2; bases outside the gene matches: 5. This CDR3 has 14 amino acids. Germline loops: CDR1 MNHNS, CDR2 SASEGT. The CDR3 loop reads CASWAGGTYNEQFF. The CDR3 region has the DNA TGTGCCAGCTGGGCGGGAGGTACCTACAATGAGCAGTTCTTC.

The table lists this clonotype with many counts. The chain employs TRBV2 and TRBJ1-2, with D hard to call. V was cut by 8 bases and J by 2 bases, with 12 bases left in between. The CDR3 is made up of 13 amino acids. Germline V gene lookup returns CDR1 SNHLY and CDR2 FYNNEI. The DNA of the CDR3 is TGTGCCAGCGGCGACTCAACAAACTATGGCTACACCTTC. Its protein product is CASGDSTNYGYTF.

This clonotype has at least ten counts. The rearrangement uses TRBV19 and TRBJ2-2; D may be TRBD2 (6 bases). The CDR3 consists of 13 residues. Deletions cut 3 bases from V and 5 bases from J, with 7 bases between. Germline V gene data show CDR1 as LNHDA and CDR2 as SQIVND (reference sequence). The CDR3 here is CASSMEGTGELFF. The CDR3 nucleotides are TGTGCCAGTAGTATGGAGGGGACCGGGGAGCTGTTTTTT.

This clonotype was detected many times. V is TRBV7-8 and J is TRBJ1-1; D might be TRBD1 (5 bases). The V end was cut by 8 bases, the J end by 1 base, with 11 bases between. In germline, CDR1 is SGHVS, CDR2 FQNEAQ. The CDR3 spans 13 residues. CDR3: CASGAGPNTEAFF. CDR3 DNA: TGTGCCAGCGGCGCAGGGCCGAACACTGAAGCTTTCTTT. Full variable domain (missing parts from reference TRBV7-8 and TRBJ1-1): GAGVSQSPRYKVAKRGQDVALRCDPISGHVSLFWYQQALGQGPEFLTYFQNEAQLDKSGLPSDRFFAERPEGSVSTLKIQRTQQEDSAVYLCASGAGPNTEAFFGQGTRLTVV.

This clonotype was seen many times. This CDR3 reads CASSSTGRRTGELFF. The DNA for the CDR3 is TGTGCCAGCAGTAGTACGGGACGGAGGACCGGGGAGCTGTTTTTT. The chain employs TRBV25-1 and TRBJ2-2; D possibly uses TRBD1 or TRBD2 (5 bases each). Trimming left V 5 bases short and J 5 bases short, with 15 bases between. This CDR3 has 15 amino acids. Germline V gene lookup returns CDR1 MGHDK and CDR2 SYGVNS.

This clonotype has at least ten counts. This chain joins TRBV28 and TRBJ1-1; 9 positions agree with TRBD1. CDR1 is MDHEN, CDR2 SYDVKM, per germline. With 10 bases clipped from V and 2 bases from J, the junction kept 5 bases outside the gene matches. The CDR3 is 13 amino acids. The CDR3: CATGTGTNTEAFF. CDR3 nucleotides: TGTGCCACCGGGACAGGGACAAACACTGAAGCTTTCTTT. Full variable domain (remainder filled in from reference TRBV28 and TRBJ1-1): DVKVTQSSRYLVKRTGEKVFLECVQDMDHENMFWYRQDPGLGLRLIYFSYDVKMKEKGDIPEGYSVSREKKERFSLILESASTNQTSMYLCATGTGTNTEAFFGQGTRLTVV.

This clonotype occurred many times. In nucleotides, the CDR3 is TGCAGCGTTTCCCTCCCGGACAGAGCTTCTAACTATGGCTACACCTTC. The encoded protein is CSVSLPDRASNYGYTF. The chain couples TRBV29-1 to TRBJ1-2, with TRBD1 as a possible D gene (6 bases). Trimming removed 5 bases from V and 0 bases from J, with 19 bases in between. This CDR3 has 16 residues. The germline gives CDR1 SQVTM, CDR2 ANQGSEA.